This T cell receptor beta chain was sequenced during a study of cytomegalovirus exposure and HLA in healthy donors. General study points: Later analysis demonstrated an association between a missense DCLRE1C variant and TCR beta V- and J-gene trimming. In vitro confirmation showed three CMV-associated chains to be CMV antigen specific. CMV serostatus was the only immune exposure information that was available. Highly shared variants forming one cluster were likely a sequencing artifact.

Germline loops: CDR1 MNHNY, CDR2 SVGAGI (reference sequence). Unmatched junction bases numbered 4, after V lost 5 bases and J lost 3 bases. The CDR3 length is 13 residues. 60 Vbeta and 13 Jbeta primers were used in PCR. Produced via immunoSEQ multiplex PCR; TCRdb's table is partial and in-frame only. The sample includes 150,000 to 200,000 clones, around 77% of them seen just once. Points on this clone: Antigen: not known.

The TCR comes from a man aged 60 to 69 in good health and CMV-seronegative. Sample: PBMCs. This chain joins TRBV6-6 and TRBJ2-7; TRBD2 agrees at 7 bases. The CDR3: CASSPLAVYEQYF. In DNA, the CDR3 is TGTGCCAGCAGTCCGCTAGCGGTCTACGAGCAGTACTTC.